The rows below give T cell receptor beta chains drawn from one sample of a study of blood T cell repertoires in COVID-19. Only in-frame clones appear in the TCRdb table, and some are missing; sequencing was by immunoSEQ multiplex PCR. This table has about 340,000 clones, around 80% appearing once. The sample comprised peripheral blood. These receptors were obtained from a man aged 25-45 years with active or convalescent COVID-19. Each CDR3 is given with its conserved first and last residue. A D gene is named only where the DNA matches it firmly. Rows give clone size only sometimes, using once, few, many, or a class for an expanded clone.

v_gene,j_gene,d_gene,abundance,CDR3nt,CDR3aa
TRBV7-2,TRBJ2-1,TRBD2,-,TGTGCCAGCAGCTTAGCTCCAGCGGGAGGGCCGCAAAATGAGCAGTTCTTC,CASSLAPAGGPQNEQFF
TRBV7-3,TRBJ2-7,-,-,TGTGCCAGCAGCTTAGGGCCGGACTACGAGCAGTACTTC,CASSLGPDYEQYF
TRBV9,TRBJ2-7,-,-,TGTGCCAGCAGCGCTCGGGAAGGGCAGTACTTC,CASSAREGQYF
TRBV6-6,TRBJ1-1,-,-,TGTGCCAGCGATGGCAGGGCAGGCACTGAAGCTTTCTTT,CASDGRAGTEAFF
TRBV19,TRBJ1-2,-,-,TGTGCCAGTAGTATACCCGGGGGGTCCAACTATGGCTACACCTTC,CASSIPGGSNYGYTF
TRBV18,TRBJ2-7,-,-,TGTGCCAGCTCACCAGTTAAGGGGTCTACCTACGAGCAGTACTTC,CASSPVKGSTYEQYF
TRBV6-5,TRBJ2-1,-,-,TGTGCCAGCAGTCGCGGGATCGCCTACAATGAGCAGTTCTTC,CASSRGIAYNEQFF
TRBV29-1,TRBJ2-5,TRBD1,-,TGCAGCGTGGGGACAGGGGGACGGGAGACCCAGTACTTC,CSVGTGGRETQYF
TRBV6-5,TRBJ1-2,-,-,TGTGCCAGCAGCGAGAATGGGCAATATGGCTACACCTTC,CASSENGQYGYTF
TRBV10-3,TRBJ2-1,TRBD2,-,TGTGCCATCAGGGGGGGACTAGCGGAGACCTACAATGAGCAGTTCTTC,CAIRGGLAETYNEQFF
TRBV7-3,TRBJ1-1,-,-,TGTGCCAGCAGCTCCCAGGGCGCCACTGAAGCTTTCTTT,CASSSQGATEAFF
TRBV9,TRBJ1-2,TRBD1,-,TGTGCCAGCAGCGTACAGGGGGCAAACTATGGCTACACCTTC,CASSVQGANYGYTF
TRBV27,TRBJ2-7,TRBD1,-,TGTGCCAGCAGTTTTGACAGGGGCGGCGAGCAGTACTTC,CASSFDRGGEQYF
TRBV5-1,TRBJ1-2,-,-,TGCGCCAGCAGCTTGTCGGGGGATGGCTACACCTTC,CASSLSGDGYTF
TRBV7-6,TRBJ2-7,TRBD2,-,TGTGCCAGCAGCCAGCAAGCGGGAGAAGTCCCCTACGAGCAGTACTTC,CASSQQAGEVPYEQYF
TRBV2,TRBJ1-5,-,-,TGTGCCAGCAGTGAAGGAGATTTTTATCAGCCCCAGCATTTT,CASSEGDFYQPQHF
TRBV5-4,TRBJ1-1,-,-,TGTGCCAGCAGCTTGGAAGCGAAGAACACTGAAGCTTTCTTT,CASSLEAKNTEAFF
TRBV28,TRBJ2-3,TRBD2,-,TGTGCCAGCCGACCTCGGGGGGAGGGGTTTGATACGCAGTATTTT,CASRPRGEGFDTQYF
TRBV7-7,TRBJ2-2,TRBD1,-,TGTGCCAGCAGCTTGACAGGGTTGGACACCGGGGAGCTGTTTTTT,CASSLTGLDTGELFF
TRBV30,TRBJ2-3,TRBD2,-,TGTGCCTGGAGTGTAAGGGGCCCCCTCTCACTAGCGGGGGGGGACACAGATACGCAGTATTTT,CAWSVRGPLSLAGGDTDTQYF
TRBV21-1,TRBJ2-2,-,few,TGTGCCAGCAGCAACCCGCAATGTGAAGGGACAGGAATGAACACCGGGGAGCTGTTTTTT,CASSNPQCEGTGMNTGELFF
TRBV4-1,TRBJ2-5,-,-,TGCGCCAGCAGCCTCCTCTACCAAGAGACCCAGTACTTC,CASSLLYQETQYF
TRBV29-1,TRBJ2-7,TRBD2,few,TGCAGCGTTGAGGTCGCGGGAGGGTCCGAGCAGTACTTC,CSVEVAGGSEQYF
TRBV28,TRBJ1-5,-,-,TGTGCCAGCAGCCTCTACCGGGTCCTATCCAGCAATCAGCCCCAGCATTTT,CASSLYRVLSSNQPQHF
TRBV28,TRBJ2-7,TRBD2,once,TGTGCCAGCAGTCCACGGCGGGAGATTAGGGGACAGTACTTC,CASSPRREIRGQYF